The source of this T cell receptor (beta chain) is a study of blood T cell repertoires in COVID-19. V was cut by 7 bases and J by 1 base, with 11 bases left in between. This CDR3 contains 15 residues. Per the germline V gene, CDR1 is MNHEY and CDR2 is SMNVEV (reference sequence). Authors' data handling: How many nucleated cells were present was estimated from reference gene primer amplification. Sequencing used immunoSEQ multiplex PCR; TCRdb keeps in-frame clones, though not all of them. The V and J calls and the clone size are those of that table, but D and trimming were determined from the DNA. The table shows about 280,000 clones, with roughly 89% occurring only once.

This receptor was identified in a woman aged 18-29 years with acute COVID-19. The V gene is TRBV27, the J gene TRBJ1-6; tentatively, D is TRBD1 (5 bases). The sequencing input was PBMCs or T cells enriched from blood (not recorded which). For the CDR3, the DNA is TGTGCCAGCAAGCCGGCAGGGTCCTATAATTCACCCCTCCACTTT. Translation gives CASKPAGSYNSPLHF.